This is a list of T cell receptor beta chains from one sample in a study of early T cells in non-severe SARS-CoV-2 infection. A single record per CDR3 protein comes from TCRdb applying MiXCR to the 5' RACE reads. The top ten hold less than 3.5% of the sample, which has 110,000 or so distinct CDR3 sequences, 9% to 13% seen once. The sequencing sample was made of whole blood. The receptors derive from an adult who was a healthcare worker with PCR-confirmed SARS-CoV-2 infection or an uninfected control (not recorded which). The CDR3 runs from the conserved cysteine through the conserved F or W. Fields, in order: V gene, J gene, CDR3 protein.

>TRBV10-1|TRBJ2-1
CASSGGGFNEQFF
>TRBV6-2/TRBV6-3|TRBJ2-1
CASNNPSFGVLNEQFF
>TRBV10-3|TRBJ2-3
CAISTRVADTQYF
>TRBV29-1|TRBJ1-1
CSVGQGTGRTEAFF
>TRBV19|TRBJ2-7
CASSDQWQSSYEQYF
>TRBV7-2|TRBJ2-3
CASSLWLAGDTQYF
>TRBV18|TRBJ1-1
CASSPPGLQGGEAFF
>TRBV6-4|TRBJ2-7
CASSEPGQNEQYF
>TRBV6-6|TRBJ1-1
CASSYLGGDTEAFF
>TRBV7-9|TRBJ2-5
CASSRSGTQETQYF
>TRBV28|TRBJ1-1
CASKPGAVGMTEAFF
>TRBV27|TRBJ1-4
CASSLSARPGNEKLFF
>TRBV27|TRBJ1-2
CASSHRGAIGYTF
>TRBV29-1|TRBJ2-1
CSVVAGGPLWFF
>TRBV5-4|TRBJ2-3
CASTGSGGGDTQYF
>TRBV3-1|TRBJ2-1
CASSQASLYQFF
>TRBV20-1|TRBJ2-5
CSASLLAGGVHETQYF
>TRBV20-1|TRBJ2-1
CSAPPLYTGGEQFF
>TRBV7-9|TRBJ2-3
CASSLLSGRSLWTDTQYF
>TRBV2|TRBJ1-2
CASSEVIGIEPGGYTF
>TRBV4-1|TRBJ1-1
CASSQFNGIRTEAFF
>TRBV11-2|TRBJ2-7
CASSLDQGQSHEQYF
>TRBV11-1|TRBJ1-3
CASSDILQGATSGNTIYF
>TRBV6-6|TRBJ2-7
CASSHLPGQGAYEQYF
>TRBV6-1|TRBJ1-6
CASRGRGAGGSPLHF
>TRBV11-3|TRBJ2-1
CASSLVGRTYNEQFF
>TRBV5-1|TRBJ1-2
CASKVGQTNYGYTF
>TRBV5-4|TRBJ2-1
CASSLEGTRDEQFF
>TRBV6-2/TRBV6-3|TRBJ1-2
CASRDQAYGYTF
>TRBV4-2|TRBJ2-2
CASSQAPKGTGELFF
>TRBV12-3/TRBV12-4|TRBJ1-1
CASSENRANTEAFF
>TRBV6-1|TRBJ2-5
CASREGLQETQYF
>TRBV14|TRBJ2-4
CASSRGGPRDIQYF
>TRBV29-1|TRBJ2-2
CSVAGTGELFF
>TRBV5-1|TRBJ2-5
CASIFGSLQETQYF
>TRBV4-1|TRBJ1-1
CASSQVQENTEAFF
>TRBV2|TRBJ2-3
CASRGTSGTDTQYF
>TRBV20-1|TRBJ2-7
CSARGTGNVYEQYF
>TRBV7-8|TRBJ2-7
CASSHQGYSYEQYF
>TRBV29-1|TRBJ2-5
CSSGQGLGAETQYF
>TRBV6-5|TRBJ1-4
CASRPHQGPQSEKLFF
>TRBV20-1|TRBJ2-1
CSALSGGGAYNEQFF
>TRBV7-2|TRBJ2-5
CASSPNKLAGGKETQYF
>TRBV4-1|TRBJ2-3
CASSQVEGVDTQYF
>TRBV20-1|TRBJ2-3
CSASPGAPDTQYF
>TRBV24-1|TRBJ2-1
CATSGPSGRNRGEQFF
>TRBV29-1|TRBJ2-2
CSAEPSSSGELFF
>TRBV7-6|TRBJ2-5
CASSLGLRDRGLRETQYF
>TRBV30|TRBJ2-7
CAWSTSGGSYEQYF
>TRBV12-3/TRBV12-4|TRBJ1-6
CASSLVASYNSPLHF
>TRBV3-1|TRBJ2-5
CASSQRQETQYF
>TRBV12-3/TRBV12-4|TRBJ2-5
CASSSSSGTGVQETQYF
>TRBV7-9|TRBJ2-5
CASSPATEETQYF
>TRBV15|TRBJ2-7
CATSRAGTGSYEQYF
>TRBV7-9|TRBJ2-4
CASSDSIPGLAGDGAKNIQYF
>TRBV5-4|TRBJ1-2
CASSPQLSSNYGYTF
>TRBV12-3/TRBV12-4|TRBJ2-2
CASSSTGKSGELFF
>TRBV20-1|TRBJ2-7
CSARDGVTGTYEQYF
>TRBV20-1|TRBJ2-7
CSAHSRGHEQYF
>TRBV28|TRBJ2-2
CASSIPGQGASGELFF